This passage covers 30 T cell receptor beta chains from one sample sequenced in a study of cytomegalovirus exposure and HLA in healthy donors. The PCR used 60 Vbeta and 13 Jbeta primers. Assay: immunoSEQ multiplex PCR; the TCRdb copy retains only in-frame clones and omits some. The sample lists roughly 190,000 clones, roughly 80% occurring once. The sequenced sample consisted of PBMCs. The origin of the receptors is a female donor in good health and CMV-seronegative.

This clone showed up just a few times. The genes are TRBV5-6 and TRBJ1-1, with D possibly TRBD1 on 5 matching bases. Germline CDR1 reads SGHDT; CDR2 reads YYEEEE. This CDR3 has 13 amino acids. The ends were cut back, 4 bases at V and 1 base at J, with 8 bases in the middle. The CDR3: CASSTGQNTEAFF. As DNA, the CDR3 is TGTGCCAGCAGCACTGGACAGAACACTGAAGCTTTCTTT.

This clone was picked up a small number of times. This chain connects TRBV28 to TRBJ2-7; D call uncertain. The CDR3 runs 13 residues. Trimming shortened V by 8 bases and J by 4 bases, and 15 bases separated the two germline ends. Per germline, CDR1 MDHEN and CDR2 SYDVKM. The CDR3 region has the DNA TGTGCCAGCTTGGGCTACCGAAGGTACGAGCAGTACTTC. Residues: CASLGYRRYEQYF.

This chain links TRBV18 with TRBJ2-1; 7 nucleotides agree with TRBD1. Germline V gives CDR1 KGHSH, CDR2 LQKENI. CDR3 length: 15 amino acids. Trimming took 2 bases from V and 7 from J; bases not matched to a gene: 8. The CDR3 DNA is TGTGCCAGCTCACCAACAGGGGCTGCTTTTAATGAGCAGTTCTTC. This sequence encodes CASSPTGAAFNEQFF.

The chain carries TRBV5-4 and TRBJ2-3; D is uncertain. V was shortened by 1 base and J by 4 bases, with 13 bases between the two germline ends. The V gene's germline CDR1 is SGHNT and CDR2 YYREEE (reference sequence). The CDR3 length is 15 residues. DNA for the CDR3: TGTGCCAGCAGCTTGAAACTATTTGGAGCAGATACGCAGTATTTT. Translated, it gives CASSLKLFGADTQYF.

V and J are TRBV30 and TRBJ1-2; TRBD1 might be the D (5 bases). The ends were cut back, 3 bases at V and 7 bases at J, with 12 bases in the middle. Looked up from germline, CDR1 is GTSNPN and CDR2 is SVGIG (reference sequence). This CDR3 is built from 12 residues. Here the CDR3 reads CAWRIGEAGYTF. The CDR3 DNA sequence: TGTGCCTGGAGGATAGGGGAAGCTGGCTACACCTTC. The full variable domain, in which reference TRBV30 and TRBJ1-2 provide the parts outside the CDR3, is SQTIHQWPATLVQPVGSPLSLECTVEGTSNPNLYWYRQAAGRGLQLLFYSVGIGQISSEVPQNLSASRPQDRQFILSSKKLLLSDSGFYLCAWRIGEAGYTFGSGTRLTVV.

This chain uses TRBV28 with TRBJ2-1, with 8 nucleotides matching TRBD2. Germline CDR1 is MDHEN and CDR2 is SYDVKM. The CDR3 length is 14 residues. V gave up 5 bases and J gave up 4 bases; unmatched junction bases: 4. The CDR3 nucleotides are TGTGCCAGCAGTGCGGGACTAGTTTACAATGAGCAGTTCTTC. Its protein product is CASSAGLVYNEQFF. Drawing the rest from reference TRBV28 and TRBJ2-1, the complete variable domain is DVKVTQSSRYLVKRTGEKVFLECVQDMDHENMFWYRQDPGLGLRLIYFSYDVKMKEKGDIPEGYSVSREKKERFSLILESASTNQTSMYLCASSAGLVYNEQFFGPGTRLTVL.

The chain joins TRBV9 to TRBJ2-1; 7 nucleotides align to TRBD2. The germline V gene has CDR1 SGDLS and CDR2 YYNGEE. The CDR3 loop spans 16 amino acids. With 0 bases clipped from V and 7 bases from J, the junction kept 10 bases outside the gene matches. The CDR3 DNA reads TGTGCCAGCAGCGTAGGGGGGAGGGGCCTGGGGAATGAGCAGTTCTTC. This translates into CASSVGGRGLGNEQFF.

This chain links TRBV27 with TRBJ2-1, with no clear D. Looked up from germline, CDR1 is MNHEY and CDR2 is SMNVEV (reference sequence). Trimming removed 4 bases from V and 12 bases from J, with 10 bases in between. This CDR3 has 11 residues. The chain's CDR3 is CASSSTVAQFF. CDR3 in DNA: TGTGCCAGCAGTTCCACCGTGGCGCAGTTCTTC.

In its sample, this clone was seen once. This chain connects TRBV9 to TRBJ1-2; 8 nucleotides align to TRBD1. CDR1 SGDLS and CDR2 YYNGEE come from the germline V gene. The V gene end was trimmed by 4 bases and the J gene end by 4 bases; junction bases not matched to a gene: 9. The CDR3 spans 15 residues. Here the CDR3 DNA reads TGTGCCAGCAGCCGAACAGGGGGAGAGGGCTATGGCTACACCTTC. This gives the protein CASSRTGGEGYGYTF.

In its sample, this clone was seen once. The chain recombines TRBV6-5 with TRBJ2-5, with D possibly being TRBD2 (5 bases). The J call is in doubt because the DNA end fits TRBJ2-7 better. This CDR3 is 14 amino acids long. CDR1 and CDR2 from the germline V gene are MNHEY and SVGAGI. The CDR3 sequence: CASSYQVEGYEQYF. The CDR3 DNA reads as TGTGCCAGCAGTTACCAGGTCGAGGGCTACGAGCAGTACTTC.

This clone was detected a few times. The chain joins TRBV9 to TRBJ2-2; the match to TRBD2 covers 9 bases. V dropped 3 bases and J dropped 4; count of bases not matched to a gene: 13. Germline V CDR1 and CDR2: SGDLS, YYNGEE. This CDR3 contains 18 residues. The CDR3 nucleotides read TGTGCCAGCAGCGCGGGAGGGGAGGGACTAGCTGGCACCGGGGAGCTGTTTTTT. Residues: CASSAGGEGLAGTGELFF.

The genes are TRBV7-2 and TRBJ1-2, with TRBD1 matching 8 bases. Germline-derived CDR1 and CDR2 are SGHTA and FQGNSA. Losses at the gene ends were 2 bases for V and 4 bases for J; bases not matched to a gene: 9. The CDR3 is 16 residues long. The CDR3 bases are TGTGCCAGCAGCTTAAGGGCAGGGGGCCAAATCTATGGCTACACCTTC. Amino acid sequence: CASSLRAGGQIYGYTF.

Here the CDR3 DNA reads TGTGCCAGTAGTATAGATCTAACGTCGGGGGAGCAGTACTTC. It yields the protein CASSIDLTSGEQYF. J is TRBJ2-7 and V is TRBV19; tentatively, D is TRBD2 (5 bases). The CDR3 contains 14 residues. Germline V CDR1 and CDR2: LNHDA, SQIVND (reference sequence). Trimming cost V 0 bases and J 7 bases, with 13 bases left between them.

The chain employs TRBV27 and TRBJ2-1, with 11 bases that match TRBD2. Germline CDR1 is MNHEY and CDR2 is SMNVEV (reference sequence). The CDR3 sequence is 17 residues long. Trimming at V came to 4 bases and at J to 0 bases, leaving 5 bases not matched to a gene. This chain's CDR3 is CASSSHTSGSSYNEQFF. CDR3 DNA: TGTGCCAGCAGTTCGCATACTAGCGGGAGCTCCTACAATGAGCAGTTCTTC.

The chain uses TRBV30 and TRBJ1-5, with D tentatively TRBD1 (5 bases). Germline V gives CDR1 GTSNPN, CDR2 SVGIG (reference sequence). CDR3 length equals 13 residues. The V end lost 5 bases, the J end lost 2 bases, and 10 bases lay between the germline ends. CDR3 DNA: TGTGCCTGGGAGGCGGGGGGCAATCAGCCCCAGCATTTT. It specifies CAWEAGGNQPQHF.

The chain carries TRBV5-1 and TRBJ2-2; D not certain. The CDR3 has 15 residues. Trimming shortened V by 1 base and J by 2 bases, and 9 bases separated the two germline ends. Germline loops: CDR1 SGHRS, CDR2 YFSETQ. Here the CDR3 reads CASSLLAVNTGELFF. In DNA form, the CDR3 reads TGCGCCAGCAGCTTGTTGGCAGTCAACACCGGGGAGCTGTTTTTT.

The chain is built from TRBV7-3 and TRBJ2-2; 9 bases agree with TRBD1. The ends lost 3 bases at V and 5 bases at J; junction bases unmatched: 13. Germline values: CDR1 SGHTA, CDR2 FQGTGA. The CDR3 has 18 residues. The CDR3 coding sequence is TGTGCCAGCAGCTTGTCGGGACAGGGCTTTAGCGGGACCGGGGAGCTGTTTTTT. As protein: CASSLSGQGFSGTGELFF.

This sequence joins TRBV27 and TRBJ1-1; D not certain. The V gene lost 3 bases and the J gene lost 5 bases, with 10 bases spanning the gap. The germline V gene has CDR1 MNHEY and CDR2 SMNVEV (reference sequence). This CDR3 spans 13 amino acids. CDR3 protein: CASSFGYRTEAFF. The DNA for the CDR3 is TGTGCCAGCAGTTTCGGTTATCGGACTGAAGCTTTCTTT.

The V gene is TRBV7-2, the J gene TRBJ1-2; TRBD1 aligns across 7 bases. The CDR3 has 15 residues. Germline CDR1 reads SGHTA; CDR2 reads FQGNSA. The junction had 11 bases not matched to a gene; V was cut back by 5 bases and J by 5 bases. CDR3 coding DNA: TGTGCCAGCAGCCACACCTCGACAGGGATATATGGCTACACCTTC. This encodes CASSHTSTGIYGYTF.

This clone showed up just once. The chain employs TRBV2 and TRBJ1-5; 8 nucleotides agree with TRBD1. Germline CDR1 and CDR2: SNHLY and FYNNEI. The CDR3 runs 13 residues. The V segment lost 8 bases and the J segment 1 base; nucleotides outside the gene matches: 1. The CDR3 sequence: CASRTGSNQPQHF. CDR3 sequence (DNA): TGTGCCAGCCGGACAGGGAGCAATCAGCCCCAGCATTTT.

J is TRBJ1-3 and V is TRBV7-9; possible D gene TRBD1, 5 bases. The germline gives CDR1 SEHNR, CDR2 FQNEAQ (reference sequence). The V end was cut by 5 bases, the J end by 3 bases, with 14 bases between. The CDR3 length is 15 residues. As DNA, the CDR3 is TGTGCCAGCAGCCCCGACAGCCACAGTGGAAACACCATATATTTT. Its translation: CASSPDSHSGNTIYF.

This clone was seen a few times. The CDR3 is CASSLAPQMNTEAFF. CDR3 nucleotide sequence: TGTGCCAGCAGCTTAGCCCCACAGATGAACACTGAAGCTTTCTTT. The chain is built from TRBV7-8 and TRBJ1-1, with D hard to call. V was trimmed by 0 bases and J by 0 bases, leaving 8 bases between them. Looked up from germline, CDR1 is SGHVS and CDR2 is FQNEAQ. This CDR3 is built from 15 residues.

The chain combines TRBV5-5 with TRBJ2-7; D perhaps matches TRBD1 (6 bases). CDR3 size: 15 residues. The V gene's germline CDR1 is SGHKS and CDR2 YYEKEE (reference sequence). The V end was cut by 0 bases, the J end by 2 bases, with 12 bases between. This chain's CDR3 is CASSLVSQGTYEQYF. In DNA, the CDR3 is TGTGCCAGCAGCTTGGTTAGCCAGGGGACCTACGAGCAGTACTTC. The complete variable domain, with remaining parts taken from reference TRBV5-5 and TRBJ2-7, reads DAGVTQSPTHLIKTRGQQVTLRCSPISGHKSVSWYQQVLGQGPQFIFQYYEKEERGRGNFPDRFSARQFPNYSSELNVNALLLGDSALYLCASSLVSQGTYEQYFGPGTRLTVT.

There are a few counts of this clone. The chain combines TRBV18 with TRBJ2-2, with TRBD2 identical over 10 bases. This CDR3 region has 16 residues. J gave up 2 bases and V 11 bases, and 11 bases lay outside the gene matches. CDR1 is KGHSH and CDR2 is LQKENI in the germline V gene. CDR3 nucleotides: TGTGCCCCTCCCCTAGCGGGAGAGTTTAACACCGGGGAGCTGTTTTTT. Its protein is CAPPLAGEFNTGELFF.

This chain links TRBV23-1 with TRBJ2-2; TRBD1 aligns across 7 bases. TRBV23-1 qualifies as an ORF whose function is uncertain. Trimming took 6 bases from V and 6 from J; bases not matched to a gene: 16. CDR3 size: 17 residues. CDR3 in amino acids: CASRKMTGFDDPGELFF. In nucleotides, the CDR3 is TGCGCCAGCAGAAAGATGACAGGGTTCGATGATCCCGGGGAGCTGTTTTTT.

J is TRBJ2-2 and V is TRBV5-1, with a tentative D call TRBD2 (6 bases). Per the germline V gene, CDR1 is SGHRS and CDR2 is YFSETQ. V was clipped by 4 bases and J by 7 bases, with 8 bases between them. This CDR3 has 12 residues. The CDR3 DNA sequence: TGCGCCAGCAGCCCCGGGGGCGGGGAGCTGTTTTTT. Protein: CASSPGGGELFF.

V and J are TRBV9 and TRBJ2-3; D is perhaps TRBD2 (5 bases). The CDR3 covers 12 residues. Germline assignment: CDR1 SGDLS and CDR2 YYNGEE. V dropped 4 bases and J dropped 6 bases, with 9 bases sitting between them. This chain's CDR3 is CASSFPGDTQYF. DNA for the CDR3: TGTGCCAGCAGCTTCCCGGGGGATACGCAGTATTTT.

The CDR3 spells CSVEPPGAPDTQYF. The CDR3 DNA reads as TGCAGCGTTGAACCCCCGGGAGCTCCAGATACGCAGTATTTT. V and J are TRBV29-1 and TRBJ2-3; tentative D call: TRBD2 (6 bases). The V gene's germline CDR1 is SQVTM and CDR2 ANQGSEA. The CDR3 loop spans 14 amino acids. Trimming removed 2 bases from V and 4 bases from J, with 13 bases in between.

This rearrangement joins TRBV4-1 to TRBJ1-1, with 8 bases lining up with TRBD1. The germline CDR1 and CDR2 sequences are MGHRA and YSYEKL. This CDR3 has 14 residues. J was trimmed by 5 bases and V by 4 bases; bases with no gene match: 6. CDR3 in amino acids: CASSRRDRGTEAFF. The CDR3 nucleotides are TGCGCCAGCAGCCGGAGAGACAGGGGAACTGAAGCTTTCTTT.

The chain links TRBV5-4 to TRBJ2-2, with D perhaps matching TRBD2 (6 bases). Per the germline V gene, CDR1 is SGHNT and CDR2 is YYREEE (reference sequence). The CDR3 loop spans 15 amino acids. Trimming cost V 4 bases and J 1 base, with 11 bases left between them. CDR3 DNA sequence: TGTGCCAGCAGCCGGGACTCATTGAACACCGGGGAGCTGTTTTTT. As protein: CASSRDSLNTGELFF.